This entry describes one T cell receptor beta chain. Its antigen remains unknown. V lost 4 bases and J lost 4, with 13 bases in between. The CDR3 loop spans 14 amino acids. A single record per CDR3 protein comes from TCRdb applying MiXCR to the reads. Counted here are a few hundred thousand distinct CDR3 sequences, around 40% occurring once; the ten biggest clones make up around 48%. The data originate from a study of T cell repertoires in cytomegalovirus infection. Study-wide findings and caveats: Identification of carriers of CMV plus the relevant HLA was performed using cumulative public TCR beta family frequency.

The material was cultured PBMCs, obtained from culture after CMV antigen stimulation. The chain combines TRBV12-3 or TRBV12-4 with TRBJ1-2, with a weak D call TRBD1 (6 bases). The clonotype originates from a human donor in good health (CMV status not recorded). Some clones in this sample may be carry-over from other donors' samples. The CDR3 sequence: CASSSGASLYGYTF. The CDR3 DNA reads TGTGCCAGCAGTTCGGGGGCCTCCCTCTATGGCTACACCTTC.